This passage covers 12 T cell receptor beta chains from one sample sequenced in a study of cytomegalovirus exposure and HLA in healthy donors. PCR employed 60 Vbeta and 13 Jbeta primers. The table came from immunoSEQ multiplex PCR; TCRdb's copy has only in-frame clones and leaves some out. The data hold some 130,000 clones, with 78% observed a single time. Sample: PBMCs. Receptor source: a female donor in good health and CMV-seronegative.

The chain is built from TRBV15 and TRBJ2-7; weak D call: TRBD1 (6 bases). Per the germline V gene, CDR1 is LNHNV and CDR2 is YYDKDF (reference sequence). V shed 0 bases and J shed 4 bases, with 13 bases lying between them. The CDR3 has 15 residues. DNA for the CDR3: TGTGCCACCAGCAGAGATTCGACAGGCGGATACGAGCAGTACTTC. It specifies CATSRDSTGGYEQYF.

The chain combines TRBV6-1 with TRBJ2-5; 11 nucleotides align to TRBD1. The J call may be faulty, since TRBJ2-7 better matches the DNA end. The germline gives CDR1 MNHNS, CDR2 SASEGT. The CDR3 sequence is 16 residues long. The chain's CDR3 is CASSGYGTGGAYEQYF. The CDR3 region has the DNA TGTGCCAGCAGTGGATATGGGACAGGGGGGGCCTACGAGCAGTACTTC.

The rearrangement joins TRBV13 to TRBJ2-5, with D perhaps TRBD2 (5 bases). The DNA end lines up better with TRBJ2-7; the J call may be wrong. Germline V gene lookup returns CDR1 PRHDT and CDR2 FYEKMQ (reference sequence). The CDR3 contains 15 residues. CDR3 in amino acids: CASSPSIARSNEQYF. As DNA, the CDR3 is TGTGCCAGCAGCCCTAGCATAGCCCGGTCCAACGAGCAGTACTTC.

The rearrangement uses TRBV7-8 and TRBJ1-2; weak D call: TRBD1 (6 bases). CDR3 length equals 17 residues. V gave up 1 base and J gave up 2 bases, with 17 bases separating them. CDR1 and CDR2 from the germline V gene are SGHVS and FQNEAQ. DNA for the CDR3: TGTGCCAGCAGCTTAGTAGCGGGGACACAGGAGAACTATGGCTACACCTTC. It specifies CASSLVAGTQENYGYTF.

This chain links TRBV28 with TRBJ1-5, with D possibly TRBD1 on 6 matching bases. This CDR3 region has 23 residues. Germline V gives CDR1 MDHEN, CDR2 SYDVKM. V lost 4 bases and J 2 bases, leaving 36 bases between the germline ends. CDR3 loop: CASSSLMEQGVLREVYRNQPQHF. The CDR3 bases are TGTGCCAGCAGTTCATTAATGGAACAGGGTGTTTTACGTGAGGTATATCGCAATCAGCCCCAGCATTTT.

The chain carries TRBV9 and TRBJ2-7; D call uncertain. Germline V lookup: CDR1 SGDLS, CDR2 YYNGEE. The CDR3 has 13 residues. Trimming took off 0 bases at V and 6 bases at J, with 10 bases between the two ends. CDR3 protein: CASSVESSGEQYF. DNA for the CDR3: TGTGCCAGCAGCGTAGAATCGTCCGGCGAGCAGTACTTC.

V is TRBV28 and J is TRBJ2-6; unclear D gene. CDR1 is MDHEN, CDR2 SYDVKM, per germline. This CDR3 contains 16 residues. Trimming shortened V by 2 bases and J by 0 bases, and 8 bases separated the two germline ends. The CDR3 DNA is TGTGCCAGCAGTTTAGCATCCAGCTCTGGGGCCAACGTCCTGACTTTC. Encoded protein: CASSLASSSGANVLTF.

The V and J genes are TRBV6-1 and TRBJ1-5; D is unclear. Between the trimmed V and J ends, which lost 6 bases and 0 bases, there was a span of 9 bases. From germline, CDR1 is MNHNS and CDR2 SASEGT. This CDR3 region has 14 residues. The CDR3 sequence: CASSPLYSNQPQHF. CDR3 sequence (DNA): TGTGCCAGCAGCCCTCTGTATAGCAATCAGCCCCAGCATTTT.

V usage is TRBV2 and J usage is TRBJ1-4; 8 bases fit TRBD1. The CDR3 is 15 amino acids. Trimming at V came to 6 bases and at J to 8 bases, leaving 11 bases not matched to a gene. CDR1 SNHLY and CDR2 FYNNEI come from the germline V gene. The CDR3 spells CASSGTGGPREKLFF. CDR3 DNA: TGTGCCAGCAGCGGAACAGGGGGACCGAGAGAAAAACTGTTTTTT.

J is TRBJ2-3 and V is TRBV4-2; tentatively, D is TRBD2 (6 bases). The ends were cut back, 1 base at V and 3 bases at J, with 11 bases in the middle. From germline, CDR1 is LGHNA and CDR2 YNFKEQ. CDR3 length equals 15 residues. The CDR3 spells CASSQGGKLTDTQYF. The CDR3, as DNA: TGTGCCAGCAGCCAAGGCGGGAAGCTAACAGATACGCAGTATTTT.

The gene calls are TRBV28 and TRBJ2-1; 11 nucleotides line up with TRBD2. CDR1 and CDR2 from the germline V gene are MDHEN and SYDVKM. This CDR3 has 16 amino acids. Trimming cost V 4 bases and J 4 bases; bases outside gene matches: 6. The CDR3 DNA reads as TGTGCCAGCAGTTCGTCACGGACTAGCGGGTACAATGAGCAGTTCTTC. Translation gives CASSSSRTSGYNEQFF.

CDR3 residues: CASGVLGTANEKLFF. The CDR3 DNA sequence: TGCGCCAGCGGGGTGTTGGGGACAGCGAATGAAAAACTGTTTTTT. The chain links TRBV5-1 to TRBJ1-4; 7 positions match TRBD1. The junction had 11 bases not matched to a gene; V was cut back by 7 bases and J by 5 bases. Looked up from germline, CDR1 is SGHRS and CDR2 is YFSETQ. This CDR3 spans 15 amino acids.